This T cell receptor beta chain was observed in a study of blood T cell repertoires in COVID-19. Study overall: From the United States, Italy and Spain came samples of acute and convalescent COVID-19. Sample material is recorded as cDNA or gDNA derived from T cells, B-cell-depleted T cells, or PBMCs.

V was clipped by 6 bases and J by 6 bases; unmatched bases: 3. Germline V gene lookup returns CDR1 DFQATT and CDR2 SNEGSKA (reference sequence). This CDR3 is built from 11 residues. Per the authors' pipeline: Estimation of nucleated cell counts relied on the amplification of reference gene primers. The method was immunoSEQ multiplex PCR; TCRdb's version includes in-frame clones alone and lacks a portion of them. The V and J calls and the clone size are those of that table, but D and trimming were determined from the DNA. The sample includes 150,000 to 200,000 clones, around nine tenths of them seen just once. A remark on this clone: Other DNA sequences within the sample encode an identical CDR3.

The source is a man between 70 and 80 years old with active or convalescent COVID-19. J is TRBJ1-2 and V is TRBV20-1; TRBD1 matches at 8 bases. The sample consisted of peripheral blood. CDR3 in DNA: TGCAGTGCGCCGACAGGGGATGGCTACACCTTC. Its translation: CSAPTGDGYTF.